This T cell receptor beta chain was recovered during a study of cytomegalovirus exposure and HLA in healthy donors. Turning to this clone: No antigen is known for it.

The ends were cut back, 4 bases at V and 7 bases at J, with 11 bases in the middle. CDR1 is MNHNS and CDR2 is SASEGT in the germline V gene. The CDR3 totals 14 residues. The PCR used 60 Vbeta and 13 Jbeta primers. The repertoire was sequenced with immunoSEQ multiplex PCR; TCRdb's copy has only in-frame clones and lacks some. Recorded for this sample: approximately 110,000 clones. Study findings and constraints: Accounts indicate the classifier identified cytomegalovirus status with strong specificity and sensitivity.

Source material: PBMCs. The rearrangement uses TRBV6-1 and TRBJ1-6, with D perhaps TRBD1 (5 bases). The sequence came from a man aged 18 to 29 in good health and CMV-seronegative. CDR3 sequence reads: CASSAGLLNSPLHF. The CDR3 nucleotides read TGTGCCAGCAGTGCGGGACTCTTAAATTCACCCCTCCACTTT.